The 12 T cell receptor beta chains presented below share a single source sample, sequenced in a study of cytomegalovirus exposure and HLA in healthy donors. Amplification used 60 Vbeta primers and 13 Jbeta primers. Only in-frame clones appear in the TCRdb table, and some are missing; sequencing was by immunoSEQ multiplex PCR. The sample has fewer than 250,000 clones; roughly 80% are singletons. The sequencing sample was made of PBMCs. Receptors were obtained from a man in his thirties or forties in good health and CMV-seronegative.

This clone was observed a single time. The V call is TRBV5-1, the J call TRBJ1-6, with TRBD1 identical over 9 bases. This CDR3 spans 15 amino acids. Germline loops: CDR1 SGHRS, CDR2 YFSETQ. The trim removed 2 bases at V and 8 bases at J, leaving 5 bases unmatched. The CDR3 nucleotides read TGCGCCAGCAGCTTTTCACAGGGGGCTTATTCACCCCTCCACTTT. It codes for CASSFSQGAYSPLHF.

The chain recombines TRBV15 with TRBJ2-5; 11 nucleotides match TRBD2. Trimming removed 0 bases from V and 4 bases from J; junction bases left unmatched: 10. Germline CDR1 reads LNHNV; CDR2 reads YYDKDF (reference sequence). The CDR3 loop spans 18 amino acids. The DNA for the CDR3 is TGTGCCACCAGCAGAGATCCTAGCGGGGGGCTCGGGGGAGAGACCCAGTACTTC. Protein product: CATSRDPSGGLGGETQYF.

The chain uses TRBV28 and TRBJ2-4, with 7 bases aligning to TRBD2. Germline V gene sequence: CDR1 MDHEN, CDR2 SYDVKM. Losses at the gene ends were 5 bases for V and 3 bases for J; bases not matched to a gene: 10. The CDR3 is 16 residues long. CDR3 nucleotides: TGTGCCAGCAGTGGGGGGGACCCTGGTCACAAAAACATTCAGTACTTC. Translation: CASSGGDPGHKNIQYF.

This clone was found a few times. The rearrangement joins TRBV5-3 to TRBJ2-7, with D maybe TRBD2 (6 bases). TRBV5-3 is classed as an ORF, of uncertain function. Deletions cut 10 bases from V and 0 bases from J, with 8 bases between. The CDR3 is 11 residues long. CDR3 sequence reads: CADGGSYEQYF. The CDR3 region has the DNA TGTGCCGACGGGGGCTCCTACGAGCAGTACTTC.

The chain uses TRBV2 and TRBJ1-5; the D gene is possibly TRBD1 (5 bases). The CDR3 contains 14 residues. The ends were cut back, 4 bases at V and 4 bases at J, with 11 bases in the middle. Germline assignment: CDR1 SNHLY and CDR2 FYNNEI. The CDR3 is CASSGRVGNQPQHF. For the CDR3, the DNA is TGTGCCAGCAGTGGCAGGGTGGGAAATCAGCCCCAGCATTTT.

V gene TRBV27 combines with J gene TRBJ1-6; perhaps TRBD1 as D (6 bases). The CDR3 runs 15 residues. The V end lost 3 bases, the J end lost 4 bases, and 10 bases lay between the germline ends. Germline loops: CDR1 MNHEY, CDR2 SMNVEV (reference sequence). In nucleotides, the CDR3 is TGTGCCAGCAGTTTCGAGGGGACATATAATTCACCCCTCCACTTT. Its translation is CASSFEGTYNSPLHF.

Only a few counts were recorded for this clone. The V gene is TRBV27, the J gene TRBJ1-5; D not resolved. The CDR3 contains 13 residues. V lost 0 bases and J lost 7, with 7 bases in between. The V gene's germline CDR1 is MNHEY and CDR2 SMNVEV (reference sequence). Here the CDR3 reads CASSLSIGQPQHF. The CDR3 coding sequence is TGTGCCAGCAGTTTATCGATCGGGCAGCCCCAGCATTTT.

As regards this clone: Distinct nucleotide sequences in the sample also encode this CDR3. This chain uses TRBV28 with TRBJ1-1; a possible D gene is TRBD1 (5 bases). Trimming stripped 2 bases from V and 2 bases from J, with 9 bases between. This CDR3 is built from 14 residues. The germline V gene encodes CDR1 MDHEN and CDR2 SYDVKM. CDR3 nucleotide sequence: TGTGCCAGCAGTTTAAGGGGTCGAAACACTGAAGCTTTCTTT. The encoded protein is CASSLRGRNTEAFF. The full variable domain, rest sourced from reference TRBV28 and TRBJ1-1, is DVKVTQSSRYLVKRTGEKVFLECVQDMDHENMFWYRQDPGLGLRLIYFSYDVKMKEKGDIPEGYSVSREKKERFSLILESASTNQTSMYLCASSLRGRNTEAFFGQGTRLTVV.

There are a few counts of this clone. The gene calls are TRBV19 and TRBJ1-5; tentatively, D is TRBD1 (6 bases). This CDR3 has 12 residues. Trimming cost V 4 bases and J 9 bases, with 10 bases left between them. From germline, CDR1 is LNHDA and CDR2 SQIVND (reference sequence). The CDR3 nucleotides are TGTGCCAGTAGTACCGAAGGGGGGCCCCAGCATTTT. Translated: CASSTEGGPQHF.

The count of this clone is one. This chain uses TRBV2 with TRBJ2-2, with D maybe TRBD2 (6 bases). This CDR3 region has 14 residues. The germline V and J ends were trimmed by 6 bases and 0 bases, with 8 bases remaining between them. Germline CDR1 and CDR2: SNHLY and FYNNEI. As DNA, the CDR3 is TGTGCCAGCAGGGGCGGGACGAACACCGGGGAGCTGTTTTTT. Its translation: CASRGGTNTGELFF.

The chain recombines TRBV6-5 with TRBJ2-2; the match to TRBD1 covers 7 bases. CDR3 length: 15 residues. Germline trimming cut 2 bases from V and 6 bases from J; bases unmatched to any gene: 6. Looked up from germline, CDR1 is MNHEY and CDR2 is SVGAGI. The CDR3 bases are TGTGCCAGCAGTTACGGCCGACAGGGCGCCGGGGAGCTGTTTTTT. Encoded protein: CASSYGRQGAGELFF.

V and J are TRBV7-2 and TRBJ2-3; TRBD1 matches 10 bases. The CDR3 runs 16 residues. V was pared by 1 base and J by 1 base, with 2 bases of the junction left unmatched. In germline, CDR1 is SGHTA, CDR2 FQGNSA. The CDR3 nucleotides read TGTGCCAGCAGCTTAGGACAGGGGGCCCGCACAGATACGCAGTATTTT. It translates to CASSLGQGARTDTQYF.